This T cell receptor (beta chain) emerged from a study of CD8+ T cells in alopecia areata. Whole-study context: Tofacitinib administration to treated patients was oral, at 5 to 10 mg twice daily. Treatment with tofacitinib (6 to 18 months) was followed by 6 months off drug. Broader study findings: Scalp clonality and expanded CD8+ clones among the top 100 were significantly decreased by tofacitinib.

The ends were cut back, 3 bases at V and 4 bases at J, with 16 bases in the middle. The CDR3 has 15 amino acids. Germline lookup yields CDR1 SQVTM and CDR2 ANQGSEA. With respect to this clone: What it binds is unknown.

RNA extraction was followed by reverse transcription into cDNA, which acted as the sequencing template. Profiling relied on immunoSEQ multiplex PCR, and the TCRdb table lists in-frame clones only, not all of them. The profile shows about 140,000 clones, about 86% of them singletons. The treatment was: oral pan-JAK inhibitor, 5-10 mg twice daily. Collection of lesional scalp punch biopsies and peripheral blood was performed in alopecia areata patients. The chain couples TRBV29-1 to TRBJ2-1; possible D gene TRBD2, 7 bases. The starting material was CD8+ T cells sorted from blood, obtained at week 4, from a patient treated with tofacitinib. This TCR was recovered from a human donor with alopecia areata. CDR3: CSVDGGRDRYNEQFF. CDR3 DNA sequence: TGCAGCGTTGACGGGGGGCGGGACCGATACAATGAGCAGTTCTTC.